At least ten counts were recorded for the clone carrying this TCR beta chain. Its antigen remains unknown. TCRdb used MiXCR to reprocess the reads, holding one entry per CDR3 protein. The table includes approximately 500,000 distinct CDR3 sequences, 16% detected once. This CDR3 is 15 amino acids long. Germline CDR1 reads LNHDA; CDR2 reads SQIVND (reference sequence). Between the trimmed V and J ends, which lost 5 bases and 5 bases, there was a span of 18 bases. This record belongs to a study of T cell repertoires in cytomegalovirus infection. The wider study: Indications of both CMV infection and matching HLA type were provided by public TCR beta signatures.

Study-wide results and limits: Clonotypes of TCR beta that were HLA-C-restricted and CMV-specific dominated the ex vivo response.

This sequence was found in a human donor in good health (CMV status not recorded). Some clones in this sample may be carry-over from other donors' samples. Sequenced input: CD8+ T cells from PBMCs. The V and J genes are TRBV19 and TRBJ2-5; a weak D match, TRBD1 (6 bases). CDR3 bases: TGTGCCAGTAGTTTCAGGACTCCGAGGGGGGAGACCCAGTACTTC. Translating it yields CASSFRTPRGETQYF. Combining the CDR3 with reference TRBV19 and TRBJ2-5 gives the whole variable domain DGGITQSPKYLFRKEGQNVTLSCEQNLNHDAMYWYRQDPGQGLRLIYYSQIVNDFQKGDIAEGYSVSREKKESFPLTVTSAQKNPTAFYLCASSFRTPRGETQYFGPGTRLLVL.